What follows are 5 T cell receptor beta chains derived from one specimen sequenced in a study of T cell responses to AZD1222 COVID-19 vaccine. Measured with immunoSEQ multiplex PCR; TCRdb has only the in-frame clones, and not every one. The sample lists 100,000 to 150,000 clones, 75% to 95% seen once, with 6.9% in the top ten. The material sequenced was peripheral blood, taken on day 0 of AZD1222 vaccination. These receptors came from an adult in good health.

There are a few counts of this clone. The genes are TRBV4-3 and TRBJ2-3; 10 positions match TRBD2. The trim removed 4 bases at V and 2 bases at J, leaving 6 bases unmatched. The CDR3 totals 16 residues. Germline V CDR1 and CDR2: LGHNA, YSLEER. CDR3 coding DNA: TGCGCCAGCAGCCCTATAGCGGGGGGAAACACAGATACGCAGTATTTT. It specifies CASSPIAGGNTDTQYF.

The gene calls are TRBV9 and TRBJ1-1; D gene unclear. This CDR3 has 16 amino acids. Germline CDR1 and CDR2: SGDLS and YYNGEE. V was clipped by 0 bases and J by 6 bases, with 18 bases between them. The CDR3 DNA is TGTGCCAGCAGCGTAGCCCTACCCGGAATGTTGTCTGAAGCTTTCTTT. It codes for CASSVALPGMLSEAFF.

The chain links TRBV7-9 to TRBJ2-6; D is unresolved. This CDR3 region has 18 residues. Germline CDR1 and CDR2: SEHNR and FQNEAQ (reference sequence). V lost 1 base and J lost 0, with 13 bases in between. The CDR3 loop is CASSLVLTKLSGANVLTF. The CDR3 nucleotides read TGTGCCAGCAGCTTAGTGTTGACCAAACTCTCTGGGGCCAACGTCCTGACTTTC.

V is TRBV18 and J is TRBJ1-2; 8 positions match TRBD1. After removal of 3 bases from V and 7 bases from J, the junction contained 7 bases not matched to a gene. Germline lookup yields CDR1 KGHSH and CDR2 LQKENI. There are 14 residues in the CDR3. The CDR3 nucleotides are TGTGCCAGCTCACCTCAATACCAGGGGGCTGGCTACACCTTC. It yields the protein CASSPQYQGAGYTF.

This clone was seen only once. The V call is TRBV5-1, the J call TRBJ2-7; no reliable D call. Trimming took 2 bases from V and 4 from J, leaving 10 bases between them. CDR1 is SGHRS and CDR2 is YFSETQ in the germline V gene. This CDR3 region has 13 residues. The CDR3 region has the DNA TGCGCCAGCAGCTTTGTCCTTGGGTACGAGCAGTACTTC. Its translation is CASSFVLGYEQYF.